The rows below give T cell receptor beta chains drawn from one sample of a study of shared clonotypes between healthy human individuals. TCRdb's copy holds only in-frame clones and misses some; the assay was immunoSEQ multiplex PCR. Of about 2.4 million clones in the sample, 93% were seen once. Specimen: naive CD4+ T cells from PBMCs. These receptors all come from a man younger than 35 in good health. Some clones in this sample may be carry-over from other donors' samples. CDR3s include the opening cysteine and the closing phenylalanine or tryptophan. A D gene is named only where the DNA matches it firmly. Clone size, where shown, is once, few, many, or a class for clones that have expanded.

V gene	clone size	J gene	D gene	CDR3 DNA	CDR3 protein
TRBV9	-	TRBJ2-3	-	TGTGCCAGCAGCCCTTATGGTGATACGCAGTATTTT	CASSPYGDTQYF
TRBV30	-	TRBJ2-3	-	TGTGCCTGGAGTGTGACTGGTAACACAGATACGCAGTATTTT	CAWSVTGNTDTQYF
TRBV7-9	-	TRBJ2-3	-	TGTGCCAGCAGCTCACCCTCTCGCCGGGGCCTTGGAACAGATACGCAGTATTTT	CASSSPSRRGLGTDTQYF
TRBV10-3	few	TRBJ1-5	-	TGTGCCATCAGTGGAGGCCCGGCTCAGCCCCAGCATTTT	CAISGGPAQPQHF
TRBV5-1	-	TRBJ2-4	-	TGCGCCAGCAGCCCACGGACAGAAAACATTCAGTACTTC	CASSPRTENIQYF
TRBV9	-	TRBJ2-3	-	TGTGCCAGCAGCGTACCAGTGAATACAGATACGCAGTATTTT	CASSVPVNTDTQYF
TRBV29-1	-	TRBJ2-2	-	TGCAGCGTTGAAGAAGGAGGGATGGGGCACACCGGGGAGCTGTTTTTT	CSVEEGGMGHTGELFF
TRBV5-4	-	TRBJ2-3	-	TGTGCCAGCAGCTTGGCAGAGTACACAGATACGCAGTATTTT	CASSLAEYTDTQYF
TRBV6-5	-	TRBJ2-7	-	TGTGCCAGCAGTTACTCGTGGGGTGAGGTCTACGAGCAGTACTTC	CASSYSWGEVYEQYF
TRBV5-6	once	TRBJ1-2	-	TGTGCCAGCAGCTTGAGCCCCTCGGGGGGGCTCGGCTACACCTTC	CASSLSPSGGLGYTF
TRBV7-2	-	TRBJ2-5	-	TGTGCCAGCAGCTTAGGGGTAGCGTTCGAGACCCAGTACTTC	CASSLGVAFETQYF
TRBV7-9	once	TRBJ2-5	-	TGTGCCAGCAGCTTAGCCGCGGGGACCCAGTACTTC	CASSLAAGTQYF
TRBV28	-	TRBJ1-2	-	TGTGCCAGCAGTTTTCCGGACACCCCTTTTAATGGCTACACCTTC	CASSFPDTPFNGYTF
TRBV27	-	TRBJ2-5	TRBD1	TGTGCCAGCAGTACTGGGACAGGGGGTAAGGAGACCCAGTACTTC	CASSTGTGGKETQYF
TRBV30	-	TRBJ2-5	TRBD1	TGTGCCTGGAGGGCCACAGGGGTTGAGACCCAGTACTTC	CAWRATGVETQYF
TRBV7-8	-	TRBJ1-1	TRBD1	TGTGCCAGCAGCTTGCGACAGGGACTTGAAGCTTTCTTT	CASSLRQGLEAFF
TRBV29-1	-	TRBJ2-5	TRBD2	TGCAGCGTTGAACTACGGCTAGCGGTCCGAGAGGAGACCCAGTACTTC	CSVELRLAVREETQYF
TRBV28	-	TRBJ2-7	TRBD1	TGTGCCAGCAGTGGACAGGGGGCAGGCTCCTACGAGCAGTACTTC	CASSGQGAGSYEQYF
TRBV29-1	-	TRBJ2-7	TRBD1	TGCAGCGTGGGGCCCCCGACAGGGAGCAGGGGCGAGCAGTACTTC	CSVGPPTGSRGEQYF
TRBV5-1	-	TRBJ1-4	-	TGCGCCAGCAGCGAGGACGGAAGTACTAATGAAAAACTGTTTTTT	CASSEDGSTNEKLFF
TRBV30	-	TRBJ2-5	TRBD1	TGTGCCTGGAGTGTGGGACAGATGAGCCAGCAAGAGACCCAGTACTTC	CAWSVGQMSQQETQYF
TRBV6-1	once	TRBJ2-3	TRBD1	TGTGCCAGCAGGGGGGACAGGGCGGCAGATACGCAGTATTTT	CASRGDRAADTQYF
TRBV11-2	-	TRBJ1-4	-	TGTGCCAGCAGCTTAGTGTTTGAAAAACTGTTTTTT	CASSLVFEKLFF
TRBV6-1	once	TRBJ1-1	-	TGTGCCAGCAGTCCCATAGGGGCGGACACTGAAGCTTTCTTT	CASSPIGADTEAFF
TRBV7-9	once	TRBJ1-2	-	TGTGCCAGCAGCTTAGCCCGCTCGGGGGGTTGGGGCCGAAATGGCTACACCTTC	CASSLARSGGWGRNGYTF
TRBV4-2	-	TRBJ2-2	-	TGTGCCAGCAGCCAAGATCAGGGAACCGGGGAGCTGTTTTTT	CASSQDQGTGELFF
TRBV28	-	TRBJ2-1	-	TGTGCCAGCGGACGGGATAGTCCCAATGAGCAGTTCTTC	CASGRDSPNEQFF
TRBV19	-	TRBJ2-1	TRBD2	TGTGCCAGTAGTGCCACTAGCGGGAATTACAATGAGCAGTTCTTC	CASSATSGNYNEQFF
TRBV2	-	TRBJ1-6	TRBD1	TGTGCCAGCAGTGATCGGACAGGGGATTCACCCCTCCACTTT	CASSDRTGDSPLHF
TRBV5-5	-	TRBJ2-5	TRBD2	TGTGCCAGCAGCTTCCCTAGCGGGCAAGAGACCCAGTACTTC	CASSFPSGQETQYF
TRBV28	-	TRBJ1-5	-	TGTGCCAGCAGTGCCGGGACGGCGATCCAGCCCCAGCATTTT	CASSAGTAIQPQHF
TRBV19	-	TRBJ2-1	TRBD2	TGTGCCAGTAGTATAGGACTAGCGGGAGCATGGGAGCAGTTCTTC	CASSIGLAGAWEQFF
TRBV6-5	-	TRBJ1-2	-	TGTGCCAGCAACGGACCGGGAGGCTACACCTTC	CASNGPGGYTF
TRBV28	-	TRBJ2-3	TRBD1	TGTGCCAGCTATCCCACAGGGGCAGATACGCAGTATTTT	CASYPTGADTQYF
TRBV9	-	TRBJ2-3	TRBD1	TGTGCCAGCAGCGAGGGGGCCGGGACCATGAGCACAGATACGCAGTATTTT	CASSEGAGTMSTDTQYF
TRBV30	-	TRBJ1-5	-	TGTGCCTGGGGCAACAGGGACGGACAGCCCCAGCATTTT	CAWGNRDGQPQHF
TRBV7-2	-	TRBJ1-6	-	TGTGCCAGCAGCGCCGGGACACCAGACCTTAATTCACCCCTCCACTTT	CASSAGTPDLNSPLHF
TRBV19	-	TRBJ2-4	-	TGTGCCAGTAGTCCCGGGGAGGGGGTAGCCAAAAACATTCAGTACTTC	CASSPGEGVAKNIQYF
TRBV10-3	-	TRBJ2-5	-	TGTGCCATCAGGGCGGAATTTGCAGTCAAGACCCAGTACTTC	CAIRAEFAVKTQYF
TRBV9	-	TRBJ2-5	TRBD2	TGTGCCAGCAGCGTAGGGCTAGCGGGAGTCGGGGAGACCCAGTACTTC	CASSVGLAGVGETQYF
TRBV28	-	TRBJ1-3	-	TGTGCCAGCAGTTTATATGGGACACAAGGAAACACCATATATTTT	CASSLYGTQGNTIYF
TRBV10-3	-	TRBJ1-2	-	TGTGCCATCAGTGAAGGCCGAGGCTACACCTTC	CAISEGRGYTF